The clone carrying this TCR beta chain was recorded a few times. Time point meaning: pre-sensitization, week 0. Regarding treatment: therapeutic diphenylcyclopropenone sensitization with weekly scalp DPC. The study drew its donors from alopecia patients who were 18 to 70 years old and suitable for DPC. This sample was included in a study of human T cells and chemical hapten exposure. For the study at large: Patients, predominantly female, presented with alopecia areata, totalis or universalis.

Germline values: CDR1 DFQATT, CDR2 SNEGSKA (reference sequence). The CDR3 has 13 residues. V was shortened by 0 bases and J by 6 bases, with 11 bases between the two germline ends. Individual cDNA molecules (in the library) carried attached unique molecular identifiers. Original handling: Between roughly 20,000 and 690,600 TCRs appeared in each sample, and the median stood at about 93,000. TCRdb ran MiXCR on the RACE reads and lists one entry per CDR3 protein. TCRdb's processing, not the authors', yielded these V and J calls. The sample holds more than 55,000 distinct CDR3 sequences, more than 7.5% seen once.

The chain links TRBV20-1 to TRBJ1-1; a possible D gene is TRBD1 (6 bases). This TCR came from a middle-aged man with alopecia areata. Some clones in this sample may be carry-over from other donors' samples. The source material was whole blood, sampled in connection with sensitization to the hapten diphenylcyclopropenone (DPC). The CDR3 is CSARDPNRAEAFF. As DNA, the CDR3 is TGCAGTGCTAGAGATCCTAACAGGGCTGAAGCTTTCTTT.